A selection of T cell receptor beta chains follows, all from one sample in a study of T cell repertoires in cytomegalovirus infection. Using its own MiXCR run on the reads, TCRdb lists one record per CDR3 protein. The data show about 400,000 distinct CDR3 sequences, less than 20% seen once. Sequencing used PBMCs. The receptors derive from a human donor in good health (CMV status not recorded). Some clones in this sample may be carry-over from other donors' samples. The CDR3 runs from the conserved cysteine through the conserved F or W. The D gene is left open where the match is weak. Where a row states a size, it is once, few, many or the class of an expanded clone; other rows omit it.

>-|few|TRBJ2-5|TRBV7-9
TGTGCCAGCAGCTTACGGTTCGAGACCCAGTACTTC
CASSLRFETQYF
>TRBD2|many|TRBJ2-7|TRBV7-2
TGTGCCAGCAGCTTTCAAGCGGGAGACTACGAGCAGTACTTC
CASSFQAGDYEQYF
>TRBD2|-|TRBJ2-1|TRBV11-1
TGTGCCAGCAGCTTAAAACTTAATTTGGGGACTAGCGTCTCCTACAATGAGCAGTTCTTC
CASSLKLNLGTSVSYNEQFF
>TRBD1|few|TRBJ2-5|TRBV6-2/TRBV6-3
TGTGCCAGCAGTCGCAGGGGGCTGGAGGAGACCCAGTACTTC
CASSRRGLEETQYF
>-|many|TRBJ2-3|TRBV7-2
TGTGCCAGCAGCTTAACGGACACGTCGGATACGCAGTATTTT
CASSLTDTSDTQYF
>TRBD1|-|TRBJ1-1|TRBV20-1
TGCAGTGCTAGTACAGGGGACAGCACTGAAGCTTTCTTT
CSASTGDSTEAFF
>-|-|TRBJ2-3|TRBV19
TGTGCCAGTAATCCCGACGCCGGGGGAGATACGCAGTATTTT
CASNPDAGGDTQYF
>-|many|TRBJ2-7|TRBV7-2
TGTGCCAGCAGCTTAGCCTACGGGGGTTACTCCTACGAGCAGTACTTC
CASSLAYGGYSYEQYF
>-|few|TRBJ2-1|TRBV7-6
TGTGCCAGCAGCTTTCCCGAAAATGAGCAGTTCTTC
CASSFPENEQFF
>-|-|TRBJ1-5|TRBV20-1
TGCAGTGCTAGAGATCAGGGGAGCGGCAATCAGCCCCAGCATTTT
CSARDQGSGNQPQHF
>TRBD2|-|TRBJ2-2|TRBV12-3/TRBV12-4
TGTGCTAGCGGGGGGACGAACACCGGGGAGCTGTTTTTT
CASGGTNTGELFF
>-|many|TRBJ2-7|TRBV7-2
TGTGCCAGCAGCTCCCCTAGGAGCTCCTACGAGCAGTACTTC
CASSSPRSSYEQYF
>-|many|TRBJ1-5|TRBV27
TGTGCCAGCAGTTTCGGGGGGTATAGCAATCAGCCCCAGCATTTT
CASSFGGYSNQPQHF
>-|many|TRBJ1-1|TRBV4-3
TGCGCCAGCAGCCAAGTGAGGGAGTTGAACACTGAAGCTTTCTTT
CASSQVRELNTEAFF
>-|-|TRBJ1-1|TRBV6-2/TRBV6-3
TGTGCCAGCAGACGGGCGGGAGTCGACACTGAAGCTTTCTTT
CASRRAGVDTEAFF